This record concerns one T cell receptor beta chain sequence. The specificity of this receptor is unknown. No quality values exist for individual bases; no much larger clone is one base distant. Per the germline V gene (reference sequence), LNHDA is the CDR1 and SQIVND is the CDR2. The CDR3 starts with the cysteine, ends with the phenylalanine, and has 15 residues. Only the CDR3 DNA stays, 45 bases, in frame from base 1. Unmatched junction bases come to 9, with V trimmed by 5 bases and J by 6 bases. This specimen belongs to a study of blood T cell repertoires in COVID-19 (dated by TCRdb to 2020 to 2021). Some background on the complete study: Samples from collaborators originated in the United States, Italy and Spain and spanned both the acute and convalescent phases of COVID-19. Where available, HLA class I and class II types were obtained from metadata supplied by the sample provider rather than from assay-based typing. The repertoires were released in a freely available public database meant as a resource for research on the immune response to SARS-CoV-2. Subjects who had been exposed to COVID-19, were actively infected with it, or had recovered from it provided the deeply sampled blood TCRbeta repertoires that made up the dataset. The sample metadata nearly always contained a de-identified subject ID, COVID-19 status, age in years and sex. The material from the prospective study consisted of cDNA or gDNA derived from T cells, B-cell-depleted T cells, or PBMCs. Samples came from the ongoing ImmuneRACE study (first 160 participants) plus 1,254 subjects from 6 global collaborators.

Findings and caveats that apply to the study as a whole: Clinical and demographic metadata were provided uncurated, with the amount varying by source and participant.

The immunoSEQ Assay, a bias-controlled multiplex PCR, was used to amplify TCRbeta CDR3 regions from genomic DNA. Per the authors' processing: Within the assay, amplification of reference gene primers was used to estimate how many nucleated cells each sample contained. To quantify the absolute abundance of each unique TCRbeta CDR3 rearrangement, sequence reads were collapsed and filtered. For each sample, productive Simpson clonality was calculated by taking the square root of Simpson's diversity index across productive rearrangements. The table comes from immuneACCESS by way of TCRdb, which keeps in-frame sequences with V and J called. Part of the clones is missing from these tables; in studies checked, under half for an unresolved V gene and the rest for unknown reasons. D and trimming come from the DNA, and the V and J calls and clone size come from that table. The sample contains hundreds of thousands of clones, 88% of them found a single time. The top ten clones comprise about 7% of the sample.

One collaborating source in Seattle enrolled patients during active infection and followed them longitudinally through the course of disease. Each collaborating institution followed its own protocols to collect whole blood in K2EDTA tubes. For TCRbeta analysis, collaborators shipped samples in one of three forms: frozen whole blood, isolated PBMCs, or DNA extracted from either of those sample types. Sequencing input: peripheral blood. The clonotype was recovered from a woman between 70 and 85 years old with COVID-19, enrolled during active disease. Recombination linked TRBV19 to TRBJ2-7; TRBD1 lines up with 11 middle nucleotides. DNA sequence: TGTGCCAGTAGTCCCTGGGACAGGGGGAACGGCGAGCAGTACTTC. Its protein reads: CASSPWDRGNGEQYF.